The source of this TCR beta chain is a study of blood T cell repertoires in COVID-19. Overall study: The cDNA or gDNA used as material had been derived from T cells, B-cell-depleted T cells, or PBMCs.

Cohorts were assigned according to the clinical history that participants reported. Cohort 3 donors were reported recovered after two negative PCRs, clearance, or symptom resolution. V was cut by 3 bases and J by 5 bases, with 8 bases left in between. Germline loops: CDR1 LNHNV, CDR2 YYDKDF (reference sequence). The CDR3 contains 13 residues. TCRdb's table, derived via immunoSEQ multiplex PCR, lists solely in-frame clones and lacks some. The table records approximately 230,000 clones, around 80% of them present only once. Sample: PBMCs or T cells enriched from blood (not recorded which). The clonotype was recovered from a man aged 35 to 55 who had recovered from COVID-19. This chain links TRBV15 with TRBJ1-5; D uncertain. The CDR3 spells CATSRQADQPQHF. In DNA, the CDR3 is TGTGCCACCAGCAGGCAGGCCGATCAGCCCCAGCATTTT.